The 23 T cell receptor beta chains in this list originate from one sample, sequenced in a study of cytomegalovirus exposure and HLA in healthy donors. Some clones are missing from TCRdb's copy, which holds only in-frame ones; the method was immunoSEQ multiplex PCR. The sample consists of 110,000 to 150,000 clones, roughly 88% of them appearing once. Sequenced sample: PBMCs. The receptors shown here come from a young woman in good health and CMV-seropositive.

V gene TRBV5-1 combines with J gene TRBJ2-1; 10 bases align to TRBD2. Germline lookup yields CDR1 SGHRS and CDR2 YFSETQ. This CDR3 has 12 amino acids. V dropped 4 bases and J dropped 16; count of bases not matched to a gene: 8. The CDR3 DNA sequence: TGCGCCAGCAGCGTAGGAAGCGGGAGGGAATTCTTC. Protein sequence: CASSVGSGREFF.

In DNA, the CDR3 is TGTGCCAGCAGCTCTCACCTAGGGGGCACAGATACGCAGTATTTT. Translating gives CASSSHLGGTDTQYF. The gene calls are TRBV7-3 and TRBJ2-3; D might be TRBD1 (5 bases). From germline, CDR1 is SGHTA and CDR2 FQGTGA. This CDR3 region has 15 residues. V lost 4 bases and J lost 1, with 12 bases in between.

V gene TRBV28 combines with J gene TRBJ1-2; 9 positions match TRBD1. CDR3 length: 14 amino acids. In germline, CDR1 is MDHEN, CDR2 SYDVKM. The J segment lost 4 bases and the V segment lost 7 bases, leaving 7 bases of the junction unmatched. In DNA form, the CDR3 reads TGTGCCAGCACCAAGACAGGGGGGCCCTATGGCTACACCTTC. Its translation: CASTKTGGPYGYTF.

The chain carries TRBV7-8 and TRBJ2-3; 8 nucleotides match TRBD1. V lost 4 bases and J lost 1; bases outside the gene matches: 4. Germline loops: CDR1 SGHVS, CDR2 FQNEAQ. CDR3 length equals 15 residues. Here the CDR3 reads CASSSTGVGTDTQYF. The CDR3 coding sequence is TGTGCCAGCAGCTCGACAGGGGTTGGCACAGATACGCAGTATTTT.

Comments on this clone: This sample also contains other DNA sequences that code for the same CDR3. This chain links TRBV5-1 with TRBJ2-7; unclear D gene. Trimming shortened V by 0 bases and J by 1 base, and 5 bases separated the two germline ends. CDR3 length: 13 residues. The germline gives CDR1 SGHRS, CDR2 YFSETQ. The CDR3 protein is CASSLGASYEQYF. The CDR3 DNA follows: TGCGCCAGCAGCTTGGGGGCTTCCTACGAGCAGTACTTC.

This clone occurred once. The CDR3 coding sequence is TGCGCCAGCAGCTCAACTAGCGCCTCACAAGAGACCCAGTACTTC. This translates into CASSSTSASQETQYF. The chain has TRBV5-1 and TRBJ2-5, with TRBD2 matching over 7 bases. Germline trimming cut 3 bases from V and 2 bases from J; bases unmatched to any gene: 7. CDR1 and CDR2 (germline): SGHRS, YFSETQ. The CDR3 runs to 15 residues. The complete variable domain, with remaining parts taken from reference TRBV5-1 and TRBJ2-5, reads KAGVTQTPRYLIKTRGQQVTLSCSPISGHRSVSWYQQTPGQGLQFLFEYFSETQRNKGNFPGRFSGRQFSNSRSEMNVSTLELGDSALYLCASSSTSASQETQYFGPGTRLLVL.

The CDR3 region has the DNA TGTGCCACCAGCAGAGGAGGACTAGCGGAAACCTACGAGCAGTACTTC. As protein: CATSRGGLAETYEQYF. The J gene is TRBJ2-7, the V gene TRBV15; 10 nucleotides align to TRBD2. CDR1 and CDR2 from the germline V gene are LNHNV and YYDKDF (reference sequence). This CDR3 has 16 residues. V lost 1 base to trimming and J lost 2 bases; unmatched junction nucleotides: 5.

In this sample, this clone turned up once. The V call is TRBV13, the J call TRBJ1-1; 11 nucleotides align to TRBD1. With V trimmed by 4 bases and J by 9 bases, 7 bases remained unmatched. CDR3 length: 14 residues. Germline CDR1 and CDR2: PRHDT and FYEKMQ (reference sequence). The CDR3 is CASSSLDRGLKAFF. The DNA of the CDR3 is TGTGCCAGCAGCTCCCTGGACAGGGGGCTTAAAGCTTTCTTT.

This clone has a handful of counts. The gene calls are TRBV10-3 and TRBJ1-6, with D possibly being TRBD1 (5 bases). Germline CDR1 and CDR2: ENHRY and SYGVKD. There are 15 residues in the CDR3. Trimming shortened V by 0 bases and J by 7 bases, and 10 bases separated the two germline ends. The CDR3 region is CAISESFQGNSPLHF. The CDR3 DNA reads TGTGCCATCAGTGAGTCATTTCAGGGAAATTCACCCCTCCACTTT.

The V and J genes are TRBV6-5 and TRBJ1-5; D is ambiguous. Trimming removed 2 bases from V and 7 bases from J, with 12 bases in between. This CDR3 is 14 amino acids long. Germline CDR1 is MNHEY and CDR2 is SVGAGI. The CDR3 loop is CASSYGQSRQPQHF. The CDR3, as DNA: TGTGCCAGCAGTTACGGGCAGTCGCGCCAGCCCCAGCATTTT.

The chain carries TRBV28 and TRBJ2-5; 7 positions match TRBD2. This CDR3 is built from 15 residues. Germline V gene lookup returns CDR1 MDHEN and CDR2 SYDVKM. The V gene end was trimmed by 5 bases and the J gene end by 4 bases; junction bases not matched to a gene: 10. The chain's CDR3 is CASSPGDWGGETQYF. As DNA, the CDR3 is TGTGCCAGCAGTCCTGGGGATTGGGGGGGAGAGACCCAGTACTTC.

The chain employs TRBV27 and TRBJ2-7; D possibly corresponds to TRBD2 (5 bases). Germline-derived CDR1 and CDR2 are MNHEY and SMNVEV (reference sequence). The CDR3 consists of 14 residues. Trimming shortened V by 3 bases and J by 3 bases, and 12 bases separated the two germline ends. The CDR3 loop is CASSFISSGYEQYF. DNA of the CDR3: TGTGCCAGCAGTTTTATATCCAGCGGCTACGAGCAGTACTTC.

This clone appeared a few times. The J gene is TRBJ2-3, the V gene TRBV6-6; TRBD2 might be the D (5 bases). CDR1 is MNHNY and CDR2 is SVGAGI in the germline V gene (reference sequence). CDR3 size: 14 residues. Trimming shortened V by 2 bases and J by 8 bases, and 14 bases separated the two germline ends. The CDR3 protein is CASSYPPERSTQYF. The DNA for the CDR3 is TGTGCCAGCAGTTACCCACCGGAGCGGAGTACGCAGTATTTT.

V is TRBV7-9 and J is TRBJ1-2; D gene unclear. V was pared by 1 base and J by 4 bases, with 13 bases between. The CDR3 totals 15 residues. The germline gives CDR1 SEHNR, CDR2 FQNEAQ (reference sequence). This CDR3 is CASSLGGGHVYGYTF. CDR3 coding DNA: TGTGCCAGCAGCTTAGGAGGAGGGCATGTCTATGGCTACACCTTC.

The genes are TRBV6-1 and TRBJ1-2; D remains ambiguous. CDR3 length equals 12 residues. Germline V CDR1 and CDR2: MNHNS, SASEGT. V lost 7 bases and J lost 7, with 13 bases in between. CDR3 loop: CASKEGSAGYTF. CDR3 DNA: TGTGCCAGCAAGGAGGGAAGCGCTGGCTACACCTTC.

This clone was seen once. The chain links TRBV18 to TRBJ1-2, with TRBD1 identical over 7 bases. V was clipped by 3 bases and J by 7 bases; unmatched bases: 5. Germline lookup yields CDR1 KGHSH and CDR2 LQKENI. The length of the CDR3 is 13 residues. The CDR3 loop is CASSPERGLGYTF. As DNA, the CDR3 is TGTGCCAGCTCACCGGAGAGGGGGCTTGGCTACACCTTC.

The chain joins TRBV30 to TRBJ1-5, with D perhaps matching TRBD1 (6 bases). Germline V gene sequence: CDR1 GTSNPN, CDR2 SVGIG (reference sequence). This CDR3 spans 15 amino acids. V lost 7 bases and J 0 bases, leaving 16 bases between the germline ends. The CDR3 here is CAFRPGHYSNQPQHF. The CDR3 DNA sequence: TGTGCCTTTAGACCGGGACACTATAGCAATCAGCCCCAGCATTTT.

The rearrangement joins TRBV6-5 to TRBJ1-6; no reliable D call. The CDR3 is 15 amino acids. Looked up from germline, CDR1 is MNHEY and CDR2 is SVGAGI. With 1 base removed from V and 4 bases from J, the gap between germline ends came to 8 bases. The CDR3 nucleotides are TGTGCCAGCAGTTACTTGGCGGTTTATAATTCACCCCTCCACTTT. Amino acid sequence: CASSYLAVYNSPLHF.

V and J are TRBV2 and TRBJ1-1; D is undetermined. CDR1 SNHLY and CDR2 FYNNEI come from the germline V gene. V was cut by 10 bases and J by 1 base, with 16 bases left in between. CDR3 length: 14 amino acids. The CDR3 nucleotides are TGTGCCATAAAAAGAGGACTGAAGAACACTGAAGCTTTCTTT. Protein sequence: CAIKRGLKNTEAFF.

The chain links TRBV11-3 to TRBJ2-1; 12 bases fit TRBD2. With 6 bases clipped from V and 9 bases from J, the junction kept 6 bases outside the gene matches. Germline V CDR1 and CDR2: SGHNT, YENEEA. The CDR3 loop spans 14 amino acids. CDR3 bases: TGTGCCAGCAGGTTGACTAGCGGGAGTGTTGAGCAGTTCTTC. It specifies CASRLTSGSVEQFF. Together with reference TRBV11-3 and TRBJ2-1, the CDR3 gives the full variable domain: EAGVVQSPRYKIIEKKQPVAFWCNPISGHNTLYWYLQNLGQGPELLIRYENEEAVDDSQLPKDRFSAERLKGVDSTLKIQPAELGDSAVYLCASRLTSGSVEQFFGPGTRLTVL.

CDR3 region: CSAPLDNEQFF. In DNA, the CDR3 is TGCAGTGCGCCCCTAGACAATGAGCAGTTCTTC. V usage is TRBV20-1 and J usage is TRBJ2-1; D gene ambiguous. The ends were cut back, 6 bases at V and 5 bases at J, with 8 bases in the middle. This CDR3 spans 11 amino acids. Germline assignment: CDR1 DFQATT and CDR2 SNEGSKA (reference sequence).

This clone was picked up a small number of times. The chain joins TRBV5-4 to TRBJ2-7, with 10 bases lining up with TRBD1. Germline CDR1 is SGHNT and CDR2 is YYREEE (reference sequence). The V and J ends lost 0 bases and 4 bases, in that order; junction bases with no gene match: 4. This CDR3 contains 15 residues. CDR3: CASSLGPDRGYEQYF. CDR3 sequence (DNA): TGTGCCAGCAGCTTGGGACCGGACAGGGGGTACGAGCAGTACTTC. The variable domain in full, completed from reference TRBV5-4 and TRBJ2-7, reads ETGVTQSPTHLIKTRGQQVTLRCSSQSGHNTVSWYQQALGQGPQFIFQYYREEENGRGNFPPRFSGLQFPNYSSELNVNALELDDSALYLCASSLGPDRGYEQYFGPGTRLTVT.

Only a few counts were recorded for this clone. This chain joins TRBV6-5 and TRBJ1-6; D gene uncertain. Germline CDR1 reads MNHEY; CDR2 reads SVGAGI. The CDR3 runs 13 residues. V shed 4 bases and J shed 9 bases, with 10 bases lying between them. CDR3 protein: CASSFSAGSPLHF. The CDR3 nucleotides are TGTGCCAGCAGTTTTTCTGCGGGTTCACCCCTCCACTTT.